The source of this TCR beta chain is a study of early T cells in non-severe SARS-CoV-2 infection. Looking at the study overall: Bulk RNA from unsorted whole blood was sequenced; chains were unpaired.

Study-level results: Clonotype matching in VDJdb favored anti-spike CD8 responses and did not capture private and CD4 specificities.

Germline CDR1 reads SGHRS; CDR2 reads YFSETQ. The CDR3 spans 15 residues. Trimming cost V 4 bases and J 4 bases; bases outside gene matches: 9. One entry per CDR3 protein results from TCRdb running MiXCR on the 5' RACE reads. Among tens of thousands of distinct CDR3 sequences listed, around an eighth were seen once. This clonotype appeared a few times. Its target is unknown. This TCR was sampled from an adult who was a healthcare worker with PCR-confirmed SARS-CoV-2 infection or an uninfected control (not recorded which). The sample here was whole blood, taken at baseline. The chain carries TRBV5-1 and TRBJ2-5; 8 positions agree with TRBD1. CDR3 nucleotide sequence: TGCGCCAGCAGCCACAGACAGGGGATTGGAGAGACCCAGTACTTC. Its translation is CASSHRQGIGETQYF. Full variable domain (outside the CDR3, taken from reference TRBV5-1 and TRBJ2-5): KAGVTQTPRYLIKTRGQQVTLSCSPISGHRSVSWYQQTPGQGLQFLFEYFSETQRNKGNFPGRFSGRQFSNSRSEMNVSTLELGDSALYLCASSHRQGIGETQYFGPGTRLLVL.